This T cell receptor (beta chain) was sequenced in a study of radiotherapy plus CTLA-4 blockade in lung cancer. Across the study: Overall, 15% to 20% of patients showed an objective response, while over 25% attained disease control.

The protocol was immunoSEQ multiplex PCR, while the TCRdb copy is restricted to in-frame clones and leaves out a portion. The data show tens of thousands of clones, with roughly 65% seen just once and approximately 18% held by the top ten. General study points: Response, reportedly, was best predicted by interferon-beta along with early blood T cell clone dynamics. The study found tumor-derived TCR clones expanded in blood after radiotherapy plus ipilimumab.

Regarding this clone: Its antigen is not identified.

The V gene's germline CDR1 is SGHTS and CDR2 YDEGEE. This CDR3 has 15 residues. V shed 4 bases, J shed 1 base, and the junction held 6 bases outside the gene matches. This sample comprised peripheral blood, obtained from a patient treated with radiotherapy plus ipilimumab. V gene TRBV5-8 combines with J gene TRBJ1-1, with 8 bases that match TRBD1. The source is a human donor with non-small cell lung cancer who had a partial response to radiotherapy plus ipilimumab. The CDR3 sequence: CASSPLGTGNTEAFF. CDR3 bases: TGTGCCAGCAGCCCCCTCGGGACAGGGAACACTGAAGCTTTCTTT.